The 27 T cell receptor beta chains presented below share a single source sample, sequenced in a study of blood T cells in healthy people across ages. The use of a sample-barcoded 5' primer and a J-beta primer mix characterized a second PCR of roughly 6 to 11 cycles. TCRdb called the 5' RACE reads again in MiXCR, with one record for every CDR3 protein. The table lists about 800,000 distinct CDR3 sequences, roughly 60% of them singletons. The material sequenced was blood. The source of these receptors is a man under 40 in good health.

This chain joins TRBV7-8 and TRBJ2-4, with D maybe TRBD2 (6 bases). CDR3 length: 15 residues. From germline, CDR1 is SGHVS and CDR2 FQNEAQ. V lost 5 bases, J lost 6 bases, and 17 bases lay in between. For the CDR3, the DNA is TGTGCCAGCAGCGTAGGAGGCGGGACTCTAAACATTCAGTACTTC. It specifies CASSVGGGTLNIQYF.

The chain recombines TRBV20-1 with TRBJ2-1; D gene unclear. The germline V gene has CDR1 DFQATT and CDR2 SNEGSKA (reference sequence). CDR3 length: 14 amino acids. V shed 3 bases and J shed 0 bases, with 9 bases lying between them. The CDR3 DNA follows: TGCAGTGCTAGCGAGGTCAGCTCCTACAATGAGCAGTTCTTC. Amino acids: CSASEVSSYNEQFF.

This clonotype was observed a handful of times. The chain combines TRBV6-1 with TRBJ1-4; D ambiguous. V dropped 10 bases and J dropped 4 bases, with 13 bases sitting between them. The CDR3 length is 13 residues. The germline V gene encodes CDR1 MNHNS and CDR2 SASEGT. DNA of the CDR3: TGTGCCACCCTAAAGGATGGTAATGAAAAACTGTTTTTT. Its protein product is CATLKDGNEKLFF.

This rearrangement joins TRBV6-6 to TRBJ1-6, with a tentative D call TRBD1 (6 bases). CDR1 and CDR2 from the germline V gene are MNHNY and SVGAGI (reference sequence). The CDR3 has 12 amino acids. The germline V and J ends were trimmed by 8 bases and 10 bases, with 12 bases remaining between them. The CDR3 here is CASEGGESPLHF. The CDR3 DNA reads TGTGCCAGCGAGGGGGGAGAATCACCCCTCCACTTT.

The chain links TRBV12-3 or TRBV12-4 to TRBJ2-7; 11 nucleotides line up with TRBD2. There are 18 residues in the CDR3. The V segment lost 2 bases and the J segment 2 bases; nucleotides outside the gene matches: 11. In DNA, the CDR3 is TGTGCCAGCAGTTTAAGTAGGGGTACGGGACTAGCGGCCTACGAGCAGTACTTC. This translates into CASSLSRGTGLAAYEQYF.

The chain combines TRBV13 with TRBJ1-1, with no clear D. The germline gives CDR1 PRHDT, CDR2 FYEKMQ (reference sequence). CDR3 length: 12 residues. V was clipped by 4 bases and J by 5 bases, with 8 bases between them. CDR3 region: CASSSRLTEAFF. CDR3 DNA: TGTGCCAGCAGCTCCCGACTGACTGAAGCTTTCTTT. Based on the CDR3 plus reference TRBV13 and TRBJ1-1, the full variable domain is AAGVIQSPRHLIKEKRETATLKCYPIPRHDTVYWYQQGPGQDPQFLISFYEKMQSDKGSIPDRFSAQQFSDYHSELNMSSLELGDSALYFCASSSRLTEAFFGQGTRLTVV.

The chain employs TRBV10-3 and TRBJ2-7, with D maybe TRBD1 (6 bases). Trimming stripped 0 bases from V and 2 bases from J, with 11 bases between. The CDR3 totals 15 residues. CDR1 and CDR2 from the germline V gene are ENHRY and SYGVKD. For the CDR3, the DNA is TGTGCCATCAGTGAGTCCAGGACAGCCACCTACGAGCAGTACTTC. Protein: CAISESRTATYEQYF.

The chain links TRBV20-1 to TRBJ2-1; possibly TRBD1 for D (5 bases). Germline lookup yields CDR1 DFQATT and CDR2 SNEGSKA (reference sequence). The CDR3 runs 14 residues. V dropped 5 bases and J dropped 0 bases, with 11 bases sitting between them. CDR3 in amino acids: CSAYRQSSYNEQFF. The CDR3 DNA is TGCAGTGCTTACCGACAGAGCTCCTACAATGAGCAGTTCTTC.

This clonotype was detected only once. The chain uses TRBV11-2 and TRBJ2-1, with D possibly TRBD2 on 5 matching bases. The CDR3 totals 15 residues. Trimming removed 4 bases at V and 0 bases at J, with 10 bases between. Germline-derived CDR1 and CDR2 are SGHAT and FQNNGV. The CDR3 DNA reads as TGTGCCAGCAGCTCAAAGCGGAGCTCCTACAATGAGCAGTTCTTC. Its protein product is CASSSKRSSYNEQFF.

The V call is TRBV5-1, the J call TRBJ1-2; D gene uncertain. V was trimmed by 4 bases and J by 4 bases, leaving 11 bases between them. Germline values: CDR1 SGHRS, CDR2 YFSETQ. This CDR3 contains 13 residues. The CDR3 DNA sequence: TGCGCCAGCAGCAAACTTGAGGGCTATGGCTACACCTTC. The encoded protein is CASSKLEGYGYTF.

This clonotype was seen only a few times. The chain links TRBV20-1 to TRBJ2-1, with a possible D match to TRBD2 (7 bases). This CDR3 has 13 amino acids. The V gene's germline CDR1 is DFQATT and CDR2 SNEGSKA (reference sequence). V was clipped by 7 bases and J by 8 bases, with 18 bases between them. CDR3 DNA: TGCAGTGTGGGGGGGCCGCTCGAGCATGAGCAGTTCTTC. This translates into CSVGGPLEHEQFF.

This clonotype was seen once. This sequence joins TRBV27 and TRBJ2-7, with a possible D match to TRBD2 (5 bases). Germline loops: CDR1 MNHEY, CDR2 SMNVEV (reference sequence). V lost 11 bases and J 0 bases, leaving 11 bases between the germline ends. The CDR3 runs 12 residues. CDR3 in DNA: TGTGCCGGCGGACTCAGCTCCTACGAGCAGTACTTC. It specifies CAGGLSSYEQYF.

The J gene is TRBJ2-7, the V gene TRBV28; D perhaps matches TRBD1 (6 bases). The J call is doubtful: the DNA matches TRBJ2-5 better. This CDR3 comprises 14 residues. Germline loops: CDR1 MDHEN, CDR2 SYDVKM. The CDR3 spells CASSFEQGFGTQYF. In DNA form, the CDR3 reads TGTGCCAGCAGTTTCGAACAGGGATTTGGGACCCAGTACTTC.

This clonotype was picked up one time. V usage is TRBV5-1 and J usage is TRBJ2-1, with 8 bases matching TRBD2. This CDR3 has 14 residues. Unmatched junction bases numbered 5, after V lost 6 bases and J lost 3 bases. Per germline, CDR1 SGHRS and CDR2 YFSETQ. The CDR3 is CASTPTSGYNEQFF. CDR3 DNA: TGCGCCAGCACCCCTACTAGCGGCTACAATGAGCAGTTCTTC.

This chain uses TRBV6-5 with TRBJ2-7; weak D call: TRBD1 (6 bases). The CDR3 is made up of 14 amino acids. Germline V gene lookup returns CDR1 MNHEY and CDR2 SVGAGI. The V end was cut by 5 bases, the J end by 1 base, with 12 bases between. CDR3: CASSPTGLSYEQYF. The DNA of the CDR3 is TGTGCCAGCAGTCCGACAGGCTTGTCCTACGAGCAGTACTTC.

The rearrangement uses TRBV7-8 and TRBJ2-5; D is ambiguous. The germline V gene encodes CDR1 SGHVS and CDR2 FQNEAQ. The ends were cut back, 2 bases at V and 5 bases at J, with 9 bases in the middle. The length of the CDR3 is 13 residues. This CDR3 reads CASSLIGSETQYF. The DNA of the CDR3 is TGTGCCAGCAGCTTAATCGGATCCGAGACCCAGTACTTC.

The rearrangement uses TRBV29-1 and TRBJ2-7, with a possible D match to TRBD2 (6 bases). This CDR3 region has 15 residues. Germline CDR1 reads SQVTM; CDR2 reads ANQGSEA. Between the trimmed V and J ends, which lost 3 bases and 3 bases, there was a span of 18 bases. The CDR3 DNA reads TGCAGCGTTGAGGGTTATAGCGGTCAAAACTACGAGCAGTACTTC. This sequence encodes CSVEGYSGQNYEQYF.

This clonotype was counted between two and nine times. This rearrangement joins TRBV7-2 to TRBJ2-7, with D maybe TRBD1 (5 bases). The V gene lost 3 bases and the J gene lost 3 bases, with 9 bases spanning the gap. CDR3 length: 13 amino acids. Per the germline V gene, CDR1 is SGHTA and CDR2 is FQGNSA. CDR3 loop: CASSLGPFYEQYF. The CDR3 nucleotides read TGTGCCAGCAGCTTGGGGCCGTTCTACGAGCAGTACTTC.

This clonotype was counted between two and nine times. V and J are TRBV10-3 and TRBJ2-7, with 11 bases lining up with TRBD2. J was trimmed by 3 bases and V by 10 bases; bases with no gene match: 5. This CDR3 has 13 amino acids. Germline CDR1 is ENHRY and CDR2 is SYGVKD. CDR3 in DNA: TGTGCCACCGGGACTAGCGGCAACTACGAGCAGTACTTC. Amino acids: CATGTSGNYEQYF.

V usage is TRBV2 and J usage is TRBJ2-7; D assignment may be TRBD1 or TRBD2 (5 bases each). Per germline, CDR1 SNHLY and CDR2 FYNNEI. The length of the CDR3 is 17 residues. V lost 3 bases and J 6 bases, leaving 24 bases between the germline ends. CDR3 coding DNA: TGTGCCAGCAGTGACCCCTCGGTGCGGACTGGGGCGCCCGAGCAGTACTTC. Amino acids: CASSDPSVRTGAPEQYF.

This clonotype has only one observation. The chain has TRBV4-1 and TRBJ1-2; D gene unclear. Germline lookup yields CDR1 MGHRA and CDR2 YSYEKL. The ends were cut back, 0 bases at V and 4 bases at J, with 12 bases in the middle. CDR3 length: 15 amino acids. The CDR3 loop reads CASSQESRHRYGYTF. DNA of the CDR3: TGCGCCAGCAGCCAAGAGTCCCGACATCGCTATGGCTACACCTTC.

The V call is TRBV6-2 or TRBV6-3, the J call TRBJ2-4, with D possibly TRBD2 on 5 matching bases. Near its end, the DNA agrees better with TRBJ2-7, so the J call may be wrong. CDR1 MNHEY and CDR2 SVGEGT come from the germline V gene. The CDR3 runs 16 residues. The CDR3 DNA follows: TGTGCCAGCAGTGATTCATCGGGGAGCGGTGACTACGAGCAGTACTTC. Its protein is CASSDSSGSGDYEQYF.

The chain recombines TRBV7-9 with TRBJ1-2, with a weak D call TRBD1 (6 bases). Trimming took off 1 base at V and 6 bases at J, with 15 bases between the two ends. The CDR3 totals 15 residues. Germline loops: CDR1 SEHNR, CDR2 FQNEAQ (reference sequence). The CDR3 sequence: CASSLDVGTRDGYTF. The DNA for the CDR3 is TGTGCCAGCAGCTTAGATGTTGGGACACGAGATGGCTACACCTTC.

The genes are TRBV7-9 and TRBJ2-1; 11 bases match TRBD2. This CDR3 comprises 17 residues. The junction had 9 bases not matched to a gene; V was cut back by 4 bases and J by 4 bases. Germline V gene data show CDR1 as SEHNR and CDR2 as FQNEAQ (reference sequence). The CDR3 DNA follows: TGTGCCAGCAGCTCCCAAGCCGGGACTAGCGGATACAATGAGCAGTTCTTC. Amino acid sequence: CASSSQAGTSGYNEQFF.

The chain carries TRBV12-3 or TRBV12-4 and TRBJ2-1; tentative D call: TRBD2 (6 bases). Trimming removed 7 bases at V and 6 bases at J, with 10 bases between. This CDR3 spans 12 amino acids. The CDR3 loop is CASNRGFNEQFF. As DNA, the CDR3 is TGTGCCAGCAATCGGGGGTTCAATGAGCAGTTCTTC.

V gene TRBV3-1 combines with J gene TRBJ2-5; the D gene is possibly TRBD2 (6 bases). The CDR3 is 16 residues long. With 0 bases removed from V and 2 bases from J, the gap between germline ends came to 13 bases. In germline, CDR1 is LGHDT, CDR2 YNNKEL (reference sequence). The CDR3 loop reads CASSQEGLGLQETQYF. CDR3 in DNA: TGTGCCAGCAGCCAAGAGGGTTTGGGACTGCAAGAGACCCAGTACTTC.

The rearrangement uses TRBV11-2 and TRBJ2-5, with D perhaps assigned TRBD1 or TRBD2 (5 bases each). Per the germline V gene, CDR1 is SGHAT and CDR2 is FQNNGV. The CDR3 is made up of 15 amino acids. Trimming pared 4 bases from V and 2 bases from J, leaving 14 bases between. The CDR3 sequence: CASSWGRDGQETQYF. In nucleotides, the CDR3 is TGTGCCAGCAGCTGGGGCCGGGACGGACAAGAGACCCAGTACTTC.